This is a list of T cell receptor beta chains from one sample in a study of T cells in Graves' hyperthyroidism and ophthalmopathy. MiXCR, applied by TCRdb to the multiplex PCR reads, yields one record per CDR3 protein. The table has around 520,000 distinct CDR3 sequences, around 13% seen once. Sequencing was carried out using blood. The receptors were sampled from a woman in her 40s with Graves' hyperthyroidism. CDR3s include the opening cysteine and the closing phenylalanine or tryptophan.

>TRBV7-6
CASSPSTGVGTDTQYF
>TRBV12-3/TRBV12-4
CASSFRVGWSGHTEAFF
>TRBV7-2
CASMFLGNTGELFF
>TRBV11-2
CASSLGVAGADTQYF
>TRBV5-8
CASSFRWTGKIDIQYF
>TRBV3-1
CASSQGQTYTDTQYF
>TRBV5-1
CASSLKATPLYNEQFF
>TRBV25-1
CASSESGARETQYF
>TRBV28
CASSPPGASEKLFF
>TRBV12-3/TRBV12-4
CASSSRGSGGWYTEAFF
>TRBV27
CASSLTRGTSGYNEQFF
>TRBV5-1
CASSQRSSYEQYF
>TRBV6-4
CASSDGPSGRASEQFF
>TRBV28
CASSLLGASEQFF
>TRBV5-1
CASSLTASRTYEQYF